A single T cell receptor beta chain is shown here with its context. Treatment specified: randomized to nivolumab then ipilimumab (arm A) or the reverse (arm B). DNA-damaging chemotherapy had not been given to any patient beforehand. Sorted cells were live CD3+CD8+, lacking CD19 and CD56, from PBMCs. The record originates from a study of sequential checkpoint blockade in melanoma. Across the study: Patients were randomized 1:1 to nivolumab-then-ipilimumab or ipilimumab-then-nivolumab first-line. Maintenance nivolumab came after either treatment sequence.

Measured with immunoSEQ multiplex PCR; TCRdb has only the in-frame clones, and not every one. The table has more than 9,500 clones, about 80% seen once. Germline V CDR1 and CDR2: LNHDA, SQIVND (reference sequence). The J segment lost 7 bases and the V segment lost 3 bases, leaving 1 base of the junction unmatched. The CDR3 extends over 13 amino acids. The material sequenced was CD8+ T cells sorted from blood (inferred from file names), taken from a patient given nivolumab and ipilimumab in sequence. This TCR came from a human donor with melanoma. The rearrangement joins TRBV19 to TRBJ2-4; 9 positions agree with TRBD1. CDR3 region: CASSMGQGNIQYF. As DNA, the CDR3 is TGTGCCAGTAGTATGGGACAGGGTAACATTCAGTACTTC.